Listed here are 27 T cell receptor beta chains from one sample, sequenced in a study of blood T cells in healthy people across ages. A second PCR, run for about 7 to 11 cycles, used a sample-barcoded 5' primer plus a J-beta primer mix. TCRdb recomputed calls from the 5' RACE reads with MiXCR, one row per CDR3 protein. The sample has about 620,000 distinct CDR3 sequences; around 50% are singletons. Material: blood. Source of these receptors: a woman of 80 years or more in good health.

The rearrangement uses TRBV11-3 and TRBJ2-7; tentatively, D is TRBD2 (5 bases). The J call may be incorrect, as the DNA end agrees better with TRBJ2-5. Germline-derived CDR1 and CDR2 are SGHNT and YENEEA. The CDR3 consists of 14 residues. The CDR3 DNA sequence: TGTGCCAGCAGCTGCACAGAAACGGGGGAGACCCAGTACTTC. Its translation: CASSCTETGETQYF.

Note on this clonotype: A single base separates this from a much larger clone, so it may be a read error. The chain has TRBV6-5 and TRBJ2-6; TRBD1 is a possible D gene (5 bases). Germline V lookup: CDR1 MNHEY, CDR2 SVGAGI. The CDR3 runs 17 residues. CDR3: CASSLRTVDSGANVPTF. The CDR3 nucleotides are TGTGCCAGCAGTTTGAGGACGGTCGACTCTGGGGCCAACGTCCCGACTTTC.

DNA for the CDR3: TGCAGTGCTATAAGCGGGGGGCAAGAGACCCAGTACTTC. Encoded protein: CSAISGGQETQYF. This sequence joins TRBV20-1 and TRBJ2-5, with 9 bases lining up with TRBD2. This CDR3 region has 13 residues. J gave up 2 bases and V 4 bases, and 2 bases lay outside the gene matches. CDR1 is DFQATT and CDR2 is SNEGSKA in the germline V gene (reference sequence).

CDR3 nucleotides: TGCAGCGTTGAAGGGACAGAAGAGACCCAGTACTTC. Its translation is CSVEGTEETQYF. The chain carries TRBV29-1 and TRBJ2-7, with a tentative D call TRBD1 (6 bases). The J call is uncertain, as TRBJ2-5 better fits the DNA end. Germline CDR1 reads SQVTM; CDR2 reads ANQGSEA. This CDR3 spans 12 amino acids.

CDR3 amino acids: CASTPPGANYGYTF. CDR3 bases: TGTGCCAGCACCCCTCCCGGAGCTAACTATGGCTACACCTTC. The gene calls are TRBV7-2 and TRBJ1-2, with D unclear. In germline, CDR1 is SGHTA, CDR2 FQGNSA. CDR3 size: 14 residues. Trimming took 7 bases from V and 0 from J, leaving 12 bases between them.

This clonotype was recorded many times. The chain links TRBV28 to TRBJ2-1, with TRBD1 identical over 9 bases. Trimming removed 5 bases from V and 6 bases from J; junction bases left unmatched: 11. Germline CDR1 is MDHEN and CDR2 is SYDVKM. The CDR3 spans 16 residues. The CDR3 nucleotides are TGTGCCAGCAGTCACACCGGGACAGGGTTGTCCAATGAGCAGTTCTTC. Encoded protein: CASSHTGTGLSNEQFF.

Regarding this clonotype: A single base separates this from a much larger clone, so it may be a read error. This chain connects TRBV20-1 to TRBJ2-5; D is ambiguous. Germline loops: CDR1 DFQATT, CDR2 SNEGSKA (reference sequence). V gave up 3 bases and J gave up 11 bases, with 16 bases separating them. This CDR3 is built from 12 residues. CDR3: CSARDALDEQYF. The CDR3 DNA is TGCAGTGCTAGGGACGCCCTGGATGAGCAGTACTTC.

In DNA, the CDR3 is TGCGCCAGCAGCCCGTCCTGGACGGAGGTTGGGTACACCTTC. This gives the protein CASSPSWTEVGYTF. V and J are TRBV4-3 and TRBJ1-2; D unresolved. Trimming removed 4 bases at V and 11 bases at J, with 20 bases between. The CDR3 has 14 amino acids. CDR1 and CDR2 (germline): LGHNA, YSLEER.

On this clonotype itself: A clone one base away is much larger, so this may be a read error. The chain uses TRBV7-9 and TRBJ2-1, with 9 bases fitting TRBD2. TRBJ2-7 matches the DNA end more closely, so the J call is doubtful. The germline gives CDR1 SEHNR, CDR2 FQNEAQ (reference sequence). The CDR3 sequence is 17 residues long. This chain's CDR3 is CASSLHRLAANPNEQYF. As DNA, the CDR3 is TGTGCCAGCAGCTTACATCGACTAGCGGCTAATCCTAATGAGCAGTACTTC.

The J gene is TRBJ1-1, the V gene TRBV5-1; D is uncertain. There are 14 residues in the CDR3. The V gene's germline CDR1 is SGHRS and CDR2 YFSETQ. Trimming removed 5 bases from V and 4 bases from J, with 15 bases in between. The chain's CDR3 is CASRGSHMSTEAFF. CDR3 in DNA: TGCGCCAGCAGAGGCAGCCATATGAGCACTGAAGCTTTCTTT.

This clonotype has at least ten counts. CDR3 loop: CASSLEGGIQYF. The CDR3 nucleotides read TGTGCCAGCAGCTTAGAAGGGGGCATTCAGTACTTC. The chain employs TRBV7-9 and TRBJ2-4, with D perhaps matching TRBD1 (6 bases). Per germline, CDR1 SEHNR and CDR2 FQNEAQ (reference sequence). Deletions cut 1 base from V and 9 bases from J, with 7 bases between. The CDR3 has 12 residues.

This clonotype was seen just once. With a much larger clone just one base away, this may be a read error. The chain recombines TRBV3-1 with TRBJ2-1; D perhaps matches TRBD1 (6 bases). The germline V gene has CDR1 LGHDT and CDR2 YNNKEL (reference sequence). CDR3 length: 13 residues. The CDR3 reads CVSRGPNFHEQFF. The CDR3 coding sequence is TGTGTCAGCAGGGGACCTAATTTCCATGAGCAGTTCTTC.

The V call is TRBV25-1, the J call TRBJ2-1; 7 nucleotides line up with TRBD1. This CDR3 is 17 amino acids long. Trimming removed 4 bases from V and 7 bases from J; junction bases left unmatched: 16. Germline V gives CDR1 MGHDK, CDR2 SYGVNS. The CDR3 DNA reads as TGTGCCAGCAGTGCCCCCCCGTCGAGGGGGCTAGGGAATGAGCAGTTCTTC. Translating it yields CASSAPPSRGLGNEQFF.

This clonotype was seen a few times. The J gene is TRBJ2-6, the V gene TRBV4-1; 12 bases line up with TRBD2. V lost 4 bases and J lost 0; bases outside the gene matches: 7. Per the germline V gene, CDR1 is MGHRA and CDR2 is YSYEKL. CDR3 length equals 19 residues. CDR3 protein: CASSRLGLAGTSGANVLTF. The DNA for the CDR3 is TGCGCCAGCAGCCGCCTCGGACTAGCGGGAACCTCTGGGGCCAACGTCCTGACTTTC.

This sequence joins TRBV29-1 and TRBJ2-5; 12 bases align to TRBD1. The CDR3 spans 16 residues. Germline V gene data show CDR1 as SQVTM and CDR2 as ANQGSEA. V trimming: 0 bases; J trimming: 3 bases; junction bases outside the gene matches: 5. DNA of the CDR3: TGCAGCGTTGAAGACACCGGGACAGGGGGCGAAGAGACCCAGTACTTC. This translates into CSVEDTGTGGEETQYF.

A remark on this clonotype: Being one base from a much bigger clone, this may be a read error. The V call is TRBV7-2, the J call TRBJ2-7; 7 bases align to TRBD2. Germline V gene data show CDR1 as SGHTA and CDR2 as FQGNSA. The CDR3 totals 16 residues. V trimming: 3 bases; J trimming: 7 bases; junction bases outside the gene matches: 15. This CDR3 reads CASSFDRGGTYNEQYF. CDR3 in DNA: TGTGCCAGCAGCTTCGATCGCGGGGGAACCTACAATGAGCAGTACTTC.

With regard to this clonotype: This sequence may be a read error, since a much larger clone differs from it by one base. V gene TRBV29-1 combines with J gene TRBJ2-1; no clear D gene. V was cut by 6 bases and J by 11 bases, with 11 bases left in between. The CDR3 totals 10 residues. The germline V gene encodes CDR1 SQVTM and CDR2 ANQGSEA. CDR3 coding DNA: TGCAGCGTCGCGGAGAGAAAGCAGTTCTTC. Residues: CSVAERKQFF.

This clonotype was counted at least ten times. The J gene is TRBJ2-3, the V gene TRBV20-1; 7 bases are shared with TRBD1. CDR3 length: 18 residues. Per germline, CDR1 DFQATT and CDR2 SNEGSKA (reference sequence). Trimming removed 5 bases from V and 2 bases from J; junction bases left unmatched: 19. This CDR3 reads CSAPGTARTLHLTDTQYF. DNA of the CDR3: TGCAGTGCTCCCGGGACAGCTAGAACCTTACACCTCACAGATACGCAGTATTTT.

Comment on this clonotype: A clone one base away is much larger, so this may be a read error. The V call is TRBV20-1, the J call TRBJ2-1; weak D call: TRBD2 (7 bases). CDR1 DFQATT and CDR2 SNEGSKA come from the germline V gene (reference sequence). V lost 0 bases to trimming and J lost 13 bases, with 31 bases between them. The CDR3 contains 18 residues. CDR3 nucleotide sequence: TGCAGTGCTAGAGAGGGCATGGAGAGGGGGGGCATGAGAGAGACCCAGTTCTTC. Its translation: CSAREGMERGGMRETQFF.

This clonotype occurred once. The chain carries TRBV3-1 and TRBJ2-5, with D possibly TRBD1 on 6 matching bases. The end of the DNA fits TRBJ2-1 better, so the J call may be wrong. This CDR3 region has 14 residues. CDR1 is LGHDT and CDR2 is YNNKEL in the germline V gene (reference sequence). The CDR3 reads CASSQGTGQETQFF. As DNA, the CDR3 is TGTGCCAGCAGCCAAGGAACAGGGCAAGAGACCCAGTTCTTC.

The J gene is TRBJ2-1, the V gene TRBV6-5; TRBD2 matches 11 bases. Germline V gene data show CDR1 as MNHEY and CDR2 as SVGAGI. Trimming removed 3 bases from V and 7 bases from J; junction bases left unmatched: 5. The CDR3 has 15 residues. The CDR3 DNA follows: TGTGCCAGCAGTTATGGAACTAGCGGGAGAAATGAGCAGTTCTTC. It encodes CASSYGTSGRNEQFF.

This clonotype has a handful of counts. The CDR3 here is CASSSTLGGLMNTEAFF. CDR3 in DNA: TGTGCCAGCAGCTCTACCCTCGGGGGTTTGATGAACACTGAAGCTTTCTTT. The chain employs TRBV7-8 and TRBJ1-1, with D perhaps matching TRBD1 (5 bases). Germline CDR1 and CDR2: SGHVS and FQNEAQ. The V end lost 4 bases, the J end lost 0 bases, and 18 bases lay between the germline ends. The CDR3 runs to 17 residues.

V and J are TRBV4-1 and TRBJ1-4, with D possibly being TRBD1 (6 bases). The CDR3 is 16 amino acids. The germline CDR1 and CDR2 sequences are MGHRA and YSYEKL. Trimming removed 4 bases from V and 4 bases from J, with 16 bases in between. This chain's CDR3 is CASSPLGGGLNEKLFF. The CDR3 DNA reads TGCGCCAGCAGCCCGCTCGGGGGCGGACTTAATGAAAAACTGTTTTTT.

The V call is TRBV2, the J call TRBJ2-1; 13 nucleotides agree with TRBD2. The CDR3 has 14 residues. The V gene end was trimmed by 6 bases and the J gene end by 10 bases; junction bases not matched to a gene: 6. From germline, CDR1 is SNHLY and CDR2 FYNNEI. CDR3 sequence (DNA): TGTGCCAGCAGCCTGGGACTAGCGGGGTACGAGCAGTTCTTC. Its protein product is CASSLGLAGYEQFF.

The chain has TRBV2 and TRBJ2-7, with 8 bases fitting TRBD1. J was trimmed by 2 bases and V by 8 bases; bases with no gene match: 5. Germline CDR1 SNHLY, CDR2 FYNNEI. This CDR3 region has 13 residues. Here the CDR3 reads CASGPGQAYEQYF. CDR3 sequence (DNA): TGTGCCAGCGGTCCGGGACAGGCCTACGAGCAGTACTTC.

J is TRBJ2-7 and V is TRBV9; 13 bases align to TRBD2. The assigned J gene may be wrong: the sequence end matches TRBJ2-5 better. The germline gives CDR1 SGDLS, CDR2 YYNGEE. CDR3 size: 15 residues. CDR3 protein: CASSVGTSGMETQYF. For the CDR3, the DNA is TGTGCCAGCAGCGTGGGGACTAGCGGGATGGAGACCCAGTACTTC.

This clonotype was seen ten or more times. The chain's CDR3 is CSVEGRDGETQYF. DNA for the CDR3: TGCAGCGTTGAAGGACGGGACGGGGAGACCCAGTACTTC. The V call is TRBV29-1, the J call TRBJ2-5; tentatively, D is TRBD1 or TRBD2 (5 bases each). The CDR3 runs to 13 residues. V lost 1 base, J lost 5 bases, and 11 bases lay in between. Germline loops: CDR1 SQVTM, CDR2 ANQGSEA.